This T cell receptor (beta chain) comes out of a study of cytomegalovirus exposure and HLA in healthy donors (TCRdb year 2017). In the study overall: According to a later analysis, one platform produced both the 110 or so validation repertoires and the 730 or so repertoires of the first cohort. The study aimed to test whether signatures of past pathogen exposure could be identified by cataloging public T cell receptors. In addition to the first cohort of approximately 650 subjects, a separate validation cohort of 120 different subjects was used. High-throughput TCR immunosequencing, statistical association of individual TCRs with disease status, and machine learning were combined to predict cytomegalovirus infection status.

The cysteine opens and the phenylalanine closes a CDR3 of 15 amino acids. Only the CDR3 region is kept as DNA, spanning 45 bases read in frame from base 1. V lost 3 bases and J lost 0 bases, and the count of bases not matched to a germline gene is 4. CDR1 KGHSH and CDR2 LQKENI are derived from the germline V gene. Donors formed part of the validation cohort, which comprised about 130 subjects and was distinct from the first cohort of under 750 subjects. Libraries were built with the immunoSEQ multiplex PCR assay. The paper's data handling went like this. To diagnose cytomegalovirus status from the catalog of TCR beta chain sequences, a statistical classification framework was built. Held by TCRdb, this immuneACCESS table contains in-frame sequences only and omits some clones. Under half of the omission traces to an unresolved V gene where checked; the cause of the rest is unknown. The D gene and trimming were derived from the DNA, and the V and J assignments and clone size from that table. The sample records about 130,000 clones, about 96% of which are singletons. About 1.7% of the sample rests with the top ten.

Worth noting for this clone: Its cognate antigen has yet to be identified. Base qualities are not recorded, but no much larger clone differs from it by a single base.

Overall results and qualifications from the work: Of the cluster scores, approximately 94% were above 0 in a later analysis, which found that TCRs clustered in the first cohort also tended to co-occur in the 120 validation repertoires. Most TCR sequences were seen in very few donors, while some public TCRs were found in many individuals. A few of the identified cytomegalovirus-associated TCR beta chains were confirmed in vitro to be specific for cytomegalovirus antigens. The study listed around 160 TCR beta chains as associated with cytomegalovirus. A later analysis had no HLA typing for the validation cohort, so co-occurrence there was scored across all 130 or so repertoires. The authors suggested that the approach could potentially be generalized to other disease states and immunological phenotypes. Cytomegalovirus status was reported to be diagnosed by the classifier with high specificity and sensitivity in both the original and validation cohorts.

Source material: PBMCs. The sequence is built from TRBV18 and TRBJ2-7; 8 bases in between match TRBD2. The clonotype originates from a man younger than 35 in good health and CMV-seronegative. The CDR3 loop reads CASSPGRDSSYEQYF. The DNA sequence follows: TGTGCCAGCTCACCCGGGAGGGATAGCTCCTACGAGCAGTACTTC. Beyond the CDR3, the reference TRBV18 and TRBJ2-7 genes provide the residues; the full variable domain reads: NAGVMQNPRHLVRRRGQEARLRCSPMKGHSHVYWYRQLPEEGLKFMVYLQKENIIDESGMPKERFSAEFPKEGPSILRIQQVVRGDSAAYFCASSPGRDSSYEQYFGPGTRLTVT.